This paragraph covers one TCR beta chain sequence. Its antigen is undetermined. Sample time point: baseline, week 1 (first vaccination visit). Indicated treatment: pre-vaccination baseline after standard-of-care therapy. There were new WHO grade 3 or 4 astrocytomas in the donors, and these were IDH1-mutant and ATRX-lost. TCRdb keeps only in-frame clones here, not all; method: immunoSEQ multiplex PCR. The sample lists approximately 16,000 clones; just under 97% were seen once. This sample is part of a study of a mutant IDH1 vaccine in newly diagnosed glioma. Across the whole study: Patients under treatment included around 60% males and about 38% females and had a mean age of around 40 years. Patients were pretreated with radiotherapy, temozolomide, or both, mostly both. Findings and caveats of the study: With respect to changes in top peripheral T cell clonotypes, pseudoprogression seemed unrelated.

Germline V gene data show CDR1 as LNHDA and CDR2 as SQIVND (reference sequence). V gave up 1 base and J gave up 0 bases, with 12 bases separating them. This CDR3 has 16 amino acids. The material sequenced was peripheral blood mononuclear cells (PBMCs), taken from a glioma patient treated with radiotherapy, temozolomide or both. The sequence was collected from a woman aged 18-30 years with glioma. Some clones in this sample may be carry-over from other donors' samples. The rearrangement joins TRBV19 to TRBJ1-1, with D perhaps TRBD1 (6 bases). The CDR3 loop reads CASSIALGQMNTEAFF. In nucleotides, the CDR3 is TGTGCCAGTAGTATAGCCCTCGGACAGATGAACACTGAAGCTTTCTTT. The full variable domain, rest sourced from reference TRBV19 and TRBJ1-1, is DGGITQSPKYLFRKEGQNVTLSCEQNLNHDAMYWYRQDPGQGLRLIYYSQIVNDFQKGDIAEGYSVSREKKESFPLTVTSAQKNPTAFYLCASSIALGQMNTEAFFGQGTRLTVV.